The 8 T cell receptor beta chains in this list originate from one sample, sequenced in a study of cytomegalovirus exposure and HLA in healthy donors. This PCR relied on a set of 60 Vbeta primers and 13 Jbeta primers. The protocol was immunoSEQ multiplex PCR, while the TCRdb copy is restricted to in-frame clones and leaves out a portion. The sample totals fewer than 150,000 clones. Source material: PBMCs. The receptors stem from a woman aged 55 to 70 in good health and CMV-seronegative.

V and J are TRBV6-5 and TRBJ1-6; D is uncertain. The CDR3 is 14 amino acids. CDR1 is MNHEY and CDR2 is SVGAGI in the germline V gene. Trimming removed 0 bases at V and 8 bases at J, with 8 bases between. In DNA, the CDR3 is TGTGCCAGCAGTTACTCCACGGGTTATTCACCCCTCCACTTT. Translating gives CASSYSTGYSPLHF.

The V and J genes are TRBV6-5 and TRBJ2-5; D possibly corresponds to TRBD2 (6 bases). There are 15 residues in the CDR3. Trimming took off 4 bases at V and 4 bases at J, with 16 bases between the two ends. Germline CDR1 and CDR2: MNHEY and SVGAGI. The CDR3 protein is CASSLDGTRRETQYF. The CDR3 nucleotides are TGTGCCAGCAGTTTGGACGGGACTCGGAGAGAGACCCAGTACTTC.

The V and J genes are TRBV27 and TRBJ2-2, with TRBD2 identical over 9 bases. Unmatched junction bases numbered 3, after V lost 4 bases and J lost 6 bases. Germline lookup yields CDR1 MNHEY and CDR2 SMNVEV (reference sequence). The CDR3 length is 14 residues. The CDR3 sequence is CASSSSGKAGELFF. The DNA of the CDR3 is TGTGCCAGCAGTTCTAGCGGGAAAGCCGGGGAGCTGTTTTTT.

The chain uses TRBV6-5 and TRBJ1-1, with D maybe TRBD1 (6 bases). Looked up from germline, CDR1 is MNHEY and CDR2 is SVGAGI. The V end was cut by 2 bases, the J end by 1 base, with 11 bases between. This CDR3 spans 15 amino acids. The CDR3 bases are TGTGCCAGCAGTTACAACAGGGCGCAGAACACTGAAGCTTTCTTT. Its translation is CASSYNRAQNTEAFF.

The chain recombines TRBV19 with TRBJ2-2; D possibly corresponds to TRBD2 (5 bases). The CDR3 length is 14 residues. Germline CDR1 LNHDA, CDR2 SQIVND (reference sequence). CDR3 residues: CAVKTRGGTGELFF. The CDR3 nucleotides read TGTGCTGTCAAGACCAGAGGAGGCACCGGGGAGCTGTTTTTT.

The chain recombines TRBV13 with TRBJ2-7, with a tentative D call TRBD1 (5 bases). Trimming cost V 0 bases and J 4 bases, with 13 bases left between them. The CDR3 loop spans 15 amino acids. In germline, CDR1 is PRHDT, CDR2 FYEKMQ (reference sequence). The CDR3 loop reads CASSLGVFGAYEQYF. In DNA, the CDR3 is TGTGCCAGCAGCTTAGGAGTCTTTGGGGCGTACGAGCAGTACTTC.

V usage is TRBV28 and J usage is TRBJ2-1, with 10 bases that match TRBD2. Germline V gene data show CDR1 as MDHEN and CDR2 as SYDVKM. Unmatched junction bases numbered 7, after V lost 6 bases and J lost 8 bases. The CDR3 totals 14 residues. The CDR3 sequence is CASRPSGSIYEQFF. The CDR3 DNA reads as TGTGCCAGCAGACCTAGCGGGAGTATTTATGAGCAGTTCTTC.

The genes are TRBV9 and TRBJ2-3; the match to TRBD2 covers 7 bases. Per the germline V gene, CDR1 is SGDLS and CDR2 is YYNGEE. The CDR3 totals 16 residues. Germline trimming cut 4 bases from V and 6 bases from J; bases unmatched to any gene: 14. The CDR3 DNA reads as TGTGCCAGCAGCCCTCCGTTTGCGACTAGCATGGATACGCAGTATTTT. Protein sequence: CASSPPFATSMDTQYF.